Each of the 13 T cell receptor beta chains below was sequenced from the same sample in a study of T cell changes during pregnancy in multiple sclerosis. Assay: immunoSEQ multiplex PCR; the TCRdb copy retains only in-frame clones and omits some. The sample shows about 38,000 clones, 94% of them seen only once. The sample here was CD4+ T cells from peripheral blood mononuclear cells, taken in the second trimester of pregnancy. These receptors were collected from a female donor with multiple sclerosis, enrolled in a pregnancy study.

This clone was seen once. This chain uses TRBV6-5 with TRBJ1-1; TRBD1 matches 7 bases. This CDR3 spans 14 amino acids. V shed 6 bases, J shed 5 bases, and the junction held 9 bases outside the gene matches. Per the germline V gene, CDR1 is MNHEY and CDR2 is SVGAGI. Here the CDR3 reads CASSPTQGRTEAFF. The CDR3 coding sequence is TGTGCCAGCAGCCCCACACAGGGGAGGACTGAAGCTTTCTTT.

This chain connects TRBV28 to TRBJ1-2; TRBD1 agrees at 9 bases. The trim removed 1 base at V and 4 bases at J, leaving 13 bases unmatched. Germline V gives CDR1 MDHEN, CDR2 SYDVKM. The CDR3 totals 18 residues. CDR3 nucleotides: TGTGCCAGCAGTTTATTGGGGGCAGATGGACAGGGGCTCTATGGCTACACCTTC. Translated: CASSLLGADGQGLYGYTF.

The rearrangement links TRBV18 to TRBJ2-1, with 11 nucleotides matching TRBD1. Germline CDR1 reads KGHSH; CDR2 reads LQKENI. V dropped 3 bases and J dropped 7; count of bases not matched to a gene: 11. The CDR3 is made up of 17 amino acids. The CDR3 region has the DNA TGTGCCAGCTCACCCGCGAGAGGACAGGGGGCGCAGAATGAGCAGTTCTTC. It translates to CASSPARGQGAQNEQFF.

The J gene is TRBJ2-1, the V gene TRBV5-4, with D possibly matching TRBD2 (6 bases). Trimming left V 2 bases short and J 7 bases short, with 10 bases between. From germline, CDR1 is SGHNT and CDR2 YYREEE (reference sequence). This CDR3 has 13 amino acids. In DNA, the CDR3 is TGTGCCAGCAGCTTTGGTGGGGGGAATGAGCAGTTCTTC. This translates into CASSFGGGNEQFF.

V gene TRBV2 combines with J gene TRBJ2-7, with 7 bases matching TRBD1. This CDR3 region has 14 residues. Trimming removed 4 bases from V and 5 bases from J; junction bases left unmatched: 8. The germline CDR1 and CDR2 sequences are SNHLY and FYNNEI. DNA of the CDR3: TGTGCCAGCAGTGGGACAGGCCGGAGAGACGAGCAGTACTTC. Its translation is CASSGTGRRDEQYF.

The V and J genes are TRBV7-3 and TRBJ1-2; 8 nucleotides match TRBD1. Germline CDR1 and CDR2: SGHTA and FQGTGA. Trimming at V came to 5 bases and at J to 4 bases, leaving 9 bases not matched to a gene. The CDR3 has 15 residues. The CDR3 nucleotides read TGTGCCAGCAGCCTCGGACAGGGTGGGTCCTATGGCTACACCTTC. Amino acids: CASSLGQGGSYGYTF.

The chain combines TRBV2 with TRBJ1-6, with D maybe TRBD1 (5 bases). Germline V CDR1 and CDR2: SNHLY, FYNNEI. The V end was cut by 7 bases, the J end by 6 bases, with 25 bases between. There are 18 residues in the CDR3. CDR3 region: CASMRSIRAGFGNSPLHF. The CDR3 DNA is TGTGCCAGCATGAGATCTATCAGGGCGGGGTTTGGTAATTCACCCCTCCACTTT.

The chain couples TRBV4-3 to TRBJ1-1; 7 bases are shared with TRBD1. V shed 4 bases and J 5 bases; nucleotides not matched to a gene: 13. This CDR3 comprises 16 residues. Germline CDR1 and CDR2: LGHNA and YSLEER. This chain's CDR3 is CASSLGGAGPGTEAFF. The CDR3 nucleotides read TGCGCCAGCAGCCTAGGGGGCGCGGGGCCGGGGACTGAAGCTTTCTTT.

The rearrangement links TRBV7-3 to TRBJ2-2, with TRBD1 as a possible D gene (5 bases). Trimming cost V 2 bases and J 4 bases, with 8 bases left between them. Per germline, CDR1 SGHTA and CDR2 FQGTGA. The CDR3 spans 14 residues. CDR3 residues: CASSLLGPTGELFF. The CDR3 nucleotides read TGTGCCAGCAGCTTATTGGGGCCCACCGGGGAGCTGTTTTTT.

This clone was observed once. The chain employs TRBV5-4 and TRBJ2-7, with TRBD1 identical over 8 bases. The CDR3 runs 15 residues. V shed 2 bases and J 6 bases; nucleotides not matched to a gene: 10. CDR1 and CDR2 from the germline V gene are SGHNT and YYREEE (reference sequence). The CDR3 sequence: CASSFRDRSFTEQYF. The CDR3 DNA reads TGTGCCAGCAGCTTCCGGGACAGGAGTTTCACCGAGCAGTACTTC.

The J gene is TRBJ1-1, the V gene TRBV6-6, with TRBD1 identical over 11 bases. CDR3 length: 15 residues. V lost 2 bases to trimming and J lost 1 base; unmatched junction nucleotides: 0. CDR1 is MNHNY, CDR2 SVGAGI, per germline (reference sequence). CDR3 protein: CASSYGTGGNTEAFF. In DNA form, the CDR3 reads TGTGCCAGCAGTTACGGGACAGGGGGGAACACTGAAGCTTTCTTT.

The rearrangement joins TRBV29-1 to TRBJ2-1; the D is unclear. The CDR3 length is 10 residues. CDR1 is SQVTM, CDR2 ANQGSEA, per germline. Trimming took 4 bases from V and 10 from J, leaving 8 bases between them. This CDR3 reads CSVGDLEQFF. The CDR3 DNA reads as TGCAGCGTTGGCGACTTGGAGCAGTTCTTC.

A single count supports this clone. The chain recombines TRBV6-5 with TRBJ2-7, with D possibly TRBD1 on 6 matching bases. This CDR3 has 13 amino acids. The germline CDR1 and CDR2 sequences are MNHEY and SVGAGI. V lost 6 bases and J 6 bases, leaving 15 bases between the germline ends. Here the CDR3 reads CASRYDRFSEQYF. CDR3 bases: TGTGCCAGCAGGTATGACAGGTTTAGCGAGCAGTACTTC.